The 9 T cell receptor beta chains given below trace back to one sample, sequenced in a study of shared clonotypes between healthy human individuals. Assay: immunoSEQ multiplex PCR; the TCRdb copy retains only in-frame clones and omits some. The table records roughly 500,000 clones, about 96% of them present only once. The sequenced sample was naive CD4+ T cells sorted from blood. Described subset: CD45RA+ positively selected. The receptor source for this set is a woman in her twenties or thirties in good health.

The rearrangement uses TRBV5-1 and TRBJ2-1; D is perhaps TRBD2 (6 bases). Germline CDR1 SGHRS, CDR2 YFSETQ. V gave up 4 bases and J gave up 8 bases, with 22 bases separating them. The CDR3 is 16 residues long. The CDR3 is CASSGRLGILTDEQFF. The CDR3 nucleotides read TGCGCCAGCAGCGGACGACTAGGGATCCTTACTGATGAGCAGTTCTTC.

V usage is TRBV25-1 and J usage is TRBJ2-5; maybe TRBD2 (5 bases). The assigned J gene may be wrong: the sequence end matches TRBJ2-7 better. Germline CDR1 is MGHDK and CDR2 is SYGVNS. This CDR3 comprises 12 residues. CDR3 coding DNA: TGTGCCAGCGGCGGACTTCCGTACGAGCAGTACTTC. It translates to CASGGLPYEQYF.

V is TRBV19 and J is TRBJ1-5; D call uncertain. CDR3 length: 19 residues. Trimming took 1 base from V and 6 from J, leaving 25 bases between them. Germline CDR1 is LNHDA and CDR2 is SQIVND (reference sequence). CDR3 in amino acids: CASSIVSDSSDIGSQPQHF. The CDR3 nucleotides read TGTGCCAGTAGTATAGTCTCAGATTCTTCCGATATCGGTTCTCAGCCCCAGCATTTT.

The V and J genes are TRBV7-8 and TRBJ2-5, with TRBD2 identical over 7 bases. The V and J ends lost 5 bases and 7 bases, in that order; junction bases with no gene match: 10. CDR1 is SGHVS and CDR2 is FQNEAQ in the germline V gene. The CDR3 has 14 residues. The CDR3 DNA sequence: TGTGCCAGCAGCATGGGGGGGTCCCCGCCGACCCAGTACTTC. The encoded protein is CASSMGGSPPTQYF.

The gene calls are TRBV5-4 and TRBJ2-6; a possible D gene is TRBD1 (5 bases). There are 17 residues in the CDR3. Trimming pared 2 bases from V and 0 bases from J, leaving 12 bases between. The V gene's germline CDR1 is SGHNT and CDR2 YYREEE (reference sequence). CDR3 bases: TGTGCCAGCAGCTTCTGGGGCGGCAGCTCTGGGGCCAACGTCCTGACTTTC. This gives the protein CASSFWGGSSGANVLTF.

The CDR3: CASSLAGTGGYNEQFF. Here the CDR3 DNA reads TGTGCCAGCAGCTTAGCGGGGACAGGGGGCTACAATGAGCAGTTCTTC. The chain carries TRBV7-9 and TRBJ2-1; the match to TRBD1 covers 11 bases. The CDR3 consists of 16 residues. V was pared by 0 bases and J by 3 bases, with 1 base of the junction left unmatched. CDR1 and CDR2 (germline): SEHNR, FQNEAQ (reference sequence).

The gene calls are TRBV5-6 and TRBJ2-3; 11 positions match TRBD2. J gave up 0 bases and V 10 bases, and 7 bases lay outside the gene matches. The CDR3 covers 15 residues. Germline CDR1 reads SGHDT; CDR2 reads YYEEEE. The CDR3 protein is CACGRLAGSTDTQYF. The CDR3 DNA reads TGTGCCTGCGGAAGACTAGCGGGGAGCACAGATACGCAGTATTTT.

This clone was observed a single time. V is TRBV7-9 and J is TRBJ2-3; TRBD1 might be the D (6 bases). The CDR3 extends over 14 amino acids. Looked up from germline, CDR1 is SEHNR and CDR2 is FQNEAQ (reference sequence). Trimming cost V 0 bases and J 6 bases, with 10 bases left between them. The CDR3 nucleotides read TGTGCCAGCAGCTTAGCGCAGGGGCGGGATACGCAGTATTTT. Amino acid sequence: CASSLAQGRDTQYF.

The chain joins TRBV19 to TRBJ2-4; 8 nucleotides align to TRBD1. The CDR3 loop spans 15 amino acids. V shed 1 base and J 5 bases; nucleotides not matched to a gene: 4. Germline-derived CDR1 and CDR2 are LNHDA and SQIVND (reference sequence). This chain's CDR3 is CASSIADRDQNIQYF. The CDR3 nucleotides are TGTGCCAGTAGTATAGCGGACAGGGACCAAAACATTCAGTACTTC.